The rows below give T cell receptor beta chains drawn from one sample of a study of response to subunit inactivated influenza vaccine. A single record per CDR3 protein comes from TCRdb applying MiXCR to the RT-PCR reads. This table holds over 750,000 distinct CDR3 sequences, around 20% found once. The source was PBMCs from blood, collected 4 to 6 days after vaccination. These receptors originate from a man over 45 who received an inactivated influenza vaccine. The CDR3 runs from the conserved cysteine through the conserved F or W. Each record gives: clone size, V gene, D gene, CDR3 length, J gene, CDR3 DNA, CDR3 protein. A D gene is named only where the DNA matches it firmly. Only part of the rows carry a size: once, few, many, or a class if the clone is expanded.

clone size: few
V gene: TRBV9
D gene: TRBD1
CDR3 length: 16
J gene: TRBJ2-5
CDR3 DNA: TGTGCCAGCAGCGTACAGGGGACAGGGGGCCAAGAGACCCAGTACTTC
CDR3 protein: CASSVQGTGGQETQYF

clone size: few
V gene: TRBV20-1
D gene: TRBD1
CDR3 length: 14
J gene: TRBJ2-5
CDR3 DNA: TGCAGTGCTACTCTGACAGGGATGCAAGAGACCCAGTACTTC
CDR3 protein: CSATLTGMQETQYF

clone size: .
V gene: TRBV29-1
D gene: .
CDR3 length: 15
J gene: TRBJ2-5
CDR3 DNA: TGCAGCGTTGAAGGGTTCCAGGACAGCCAAGAGACCCAGTACTTC
CDR3 protein: CSVEGFQDSQETQYF

clone size: many
V gene: TRBV12-3/TRBV12-4
D gene: .
CDR3 length: 13
J gene: TRBJ2-3
CDR3 DNA: TGTGCCAGCAGTTTAGACGCCACAGATACGCAGTATTTT
CDR3 protein: CASSLDATDTQYF

clone size: .
V gene: TRBV6-1
D gene: TRBD1
CDR3 length: 13
J gene: TRBJ1-2
CDR3 DNA: TGTGCCAGCAGCACCGGGACAGGGCTTGGCTACACCTTC
CDR3 protein: CASSTGTGLGYTF

clone size: .
V gene: TRBV9
D gene: TRBD1
CDR3 length: 14
J gene: TRBJ2-7
CDR3 DNA: TGTGCCAGCAGCGTAGGACAGGGGGCAGTCGAGCAGTACTTC
CDR3 protein: CASSVGQGAVEQYF

clone size: few
V gene: TRBV20-1
D gene: .
CDR3 length: 14
J gene: TRBJ1-1
CDR3 DNA: TGCAGTGCGAGCCGACAGATGATGAACACTGAAGCTTTCTTT
CDR3 protein: CSASRQMMNTEAFF

clone size: many
V gene: TRBV20-1
D gene: TRBD2
CDR3 length: 14
J gene: TRBJ2-4
CDR3 DNA: TGCAGTGCTAGACCCCAAGCGGGAAAAAACATTCAGTACTTC
CDR3 protein: CSARPQAGKNIQYF

clone size: .
V gene: TRBV2
D gene: TRBD1
CDR3 length: 12
J gene: TRBJ2-7
CDR3 DNA: TGTGCCAGCAGTGAAGGACAGGGCGCTCAGTACTTC
CDR3 protein: CASSEGQGAQYF

clone size: few
V gene: TRBV7-7
D gene: TRBD2
CDR3 length: 14
J gene: TRBJ2-1
CDR3 DNA: TGTGCCAGCAGCGCTAACAGCGGGAGTAATGAGCAGTTCTTC
CDR3 protein: CASSANSGSNEQFF

clone size: few
V gene: TRBV6-5
D gene: TRBD2
CDR3 length: 17
J gene: TRBJ2-1
CDR3 DNA: TGTGCCAGCAGTTACTCCGTGGTCCAGCGGGATGCGGATGAGCAGTTCTTC
CDR3 protein: CASSYSVVQRDADEQFF

clone size: .
V gene: TRBV29-1
D gene: .
CDR3 length: 14
J gene: TRBJ2-2
CDR3 DNA: TGCAGCGTTGAAGCCAGAACCCACACCGGGGAGCTGTTTTTT
CDR3 protein: CSVEARTHTGELFF

clone size: few
V gene: TRBV4-2
D gene: TRBD2
CDR3 length: 21
J gene: TRBJ2-1
CDR3 DNA: TGTGCCAGCAGCCAAGATCCACTAGCGGGAGGGCCCGGTAACGGGTACAATGAGCAGTTCTTC
CDR3 protein: CASSQDPLAGGPGNGYNEQFF